This T cell receptor beta chain was recorded in a study of siplizumab effects on memory and regulatory T cells. Study-wide findings and caveats: It seemed that naive T cells were more diverse than memory cells and were major contributors to the alloresponse. Proliferating Tregs from siplizumab cultures lacked functional confirmation of suppression. An assignable phenotype, naive or memory, was missing from roughly 76-95% of proliferating CD4+ or CD8+ clones.

Method: immunoSEQ multiplex PCR; TCRdb's copy keeps in-frame clones and lacks some. The sample has some 110,000 clones; about 93% are singletons. Germline V gene sequence: CDR1 SSHAT, CDR2 FNYEAQ (reference sequence). CDR3 length equals 14 residues. Concerning this clone itself: The antigen is undetermined. One end of the junction varies from germline; a read error may be responsible.

This receptor was identified in a human donor in good health. This chain uses TRBV7-7 with TRBJ2-1; 7 bases align to TRBD1. The material sequenced was CD4+ T cells sorted from blood. The CDR3 DNA follows: TGTGCTAGCAGCTTATCCGGGACAGAGAATGAGCAGTTCTTC. The encoded protein is CASSLSGTENEQFF.